This T cell receptor (beta chain) was found in a study of technical replicates of blood from several donors. V lost 3 bases and J 5 bases, leaving 13 bases between the germline ends. CDR1 and CDR2 from the germline V gene are LGHNA and YNFKEQ. This CDR3 is 15 amino acids long. The assay was immunoSEQ multiplex PCR, and TCRdb's table has in-frame clones only and misses some. This sample has tens of thousands of clones; roughly 93% occur once, and the top ten carry less than 4.5%. V and J are TRBV4-2 and TRBJ2-2; no definite D call. Sequenced: PBMCs. The receptor comes from a human donor in good health. Some clones in this sample may be carry-over from other donors' samples. In nucleotides, the CDR3 is TGTGCCAGCAGCCATGGCCCCGCTTGGACCGGGGAGCTGTTTTTT. Translated: CASSHGPAWTGELFF.